Detailed here is one T cell receptor beta chain. Using its own MiXCR run on the RT-PCR reads, TCRdb lists one record per CDR3 protein. Seen here are approximately 200,000 distinct CDR3 sequences, around 40% observed once, and the top ten hold approximately 10%. The data stem from a study of patients and donors after allogeneic stem cell transplantation. CDR3 length: 15 amino acids. Germline values: CDR1 SGHTA, CDR2 FQGNSA. V was trimmed by 7 bases and J by 0 bases, leaving 13 bases between them. The genes are TRBV7-2 and TRBJ2-1; no firm D call. The sequenced sample consisted of blood, either unsorted or a sorted T cell fraction (not recorded which). This TCR derives from a human donor who was either an allogeneic HSCT recipient or a stem cell or donor lymphocyte infusion donor (not recorded which). It is not recorded whose cells these are; they may come from a transplant donor. The CDR3 nucleotides read TGTGCCAGCACCACGGGCGAGAGCTCCTACAATGAGCAGTTCTTC. Translated: CASTTGESSYNEQFF.